In this sample, the clone carrying this TCR beta chain turned up a few times. Data came from immunoSEQ multiplex PCR; TCRdb stores just in-frame clones and leaves some out. The sample records roughly 130,000 clones, just over 85% being singletons. This record comes from a study of T cell responses to AZD1222 COVID-19 vaccine. The CDR3 is 14 residues long. From germline, CDR1 is GTSNPN and CDR2 SVGIG (reference sequence). Deletions cut 1 base from V and 7 bases from J, with 14 bases between. The sequencing here drew on peripheral blood, taken on day 0 of MenACWY control vaccination. This chain uses TRBV30 with TRBJ2-1, with D tentatively TRBD1 (6 bases). This TCR was recovered from an adult in good health. The CDR3 DNA follows: TGTGCCTGGAGTGCAGAGGTTCAGGGGAATGAGCAGTTCTTC. Its protein is CAWSAEVQGNEQFF.